This T cell receptor beta chain was captured by sequencing in a study of blood T cells in healthy people across ages. The study's findings and limits: No one knew whether donors had CMV, which possibly confounded expanded clonotype changes. Higher diversity, along with more naive CD4+ cells, distinguished long-lived donors from aged donors. Observed TCR beta diversity per million T cells went down as age went up. This fall followed a roughly linear course with age.

Trimming removed 5 bases from V and 7 bases from J, with 16 bases in between. The CDR3 spans 14 residues. Germline values: CDR1 SGHRS, CDR2 YFSETQ. The second PCR ran about 6 to 11 cycles with a sample-barcoded 5' primer and J-beta primers. Each CDR3 protein gets one entry after TCRdb re-called the 5' RACE reads with MiXCR. The sample lists 600,000 to 850,000 distinct CDR3 sequences; around 40% were seen once. Comment on this clonotype: Its antigen remains unknown.

Researchers collected approximately 9.5 milliliters of peripheral blood from every single donor. The sequence was obtained from a woman aged 55-75 years in good health. Material for sequencing was blood. The gene calls are TRBV5-1 and TRBJ1-5; D possibly corresponds to TRBD1 (5 bases). CDR3 sequence (DNA): TGCGCCAGCAGAGTTTCAGGGAGCAGCCAGCCCCAGCATTTT. It codes for CASRVSGSSQPQHF. The entire variable domain, with the rest obtained from reference TRBV5-1 and TRBJ1-5, is as follows: KAGVTQTPRYLIKTRGQQVTLSCSPISGHRSVSWYQQTPGQGLQFLFEYFSETQRNKGNFPGRFSGRQFSNSRSEMNVSTLELGDSALYLCASRVSGSSQPQHFGDGTRLSIL.